This T cell receptor (beta chain) was profiled in a study of blood T cell repertoires in COVID-19. Study information: Donors in the United States, Italy and Spain gave samples during acute or convalescent COVID-19. From T cells, B-cell-depleted T cells, or PBMCs came the material, which was cDNA or gDNA.

In the study's own analysis: From reference gene primer amplification, estimates of nucleated cell counts were derived. This table comes from immunoSEQ multiplex PCR, and its TCRdb copy is limited to in-frame clones, with some not included. V and J calls and clone size are copied from that table; D and trimming were computed from the DNA. Among about 310,000 clones, around 86% were seen once, and the ten largest hold 1%. This CDR3 region has 16 residues. V shed 2 bases and J shed 2 bases, with 13 bases lying between them. Looked up from germline, CDR1 is MDHEN and CDR2 is SYDVKM. The chain uses TRBV28 and TRBJ1-3; no definite D call. The sample comprised peripheral blood. This sequence originates from a man aged 50-60 years with active or convalescent COVID-19. This chain's CDR3 is CASSLGRRAPGNTIYF. CDR3 coding DNA: TGTGCCAGCAGTTTAGGGAGGCGCGCCCCTGGAAACACCATATATTTT.